These 16 T cell receptor beta chains were sequenced from one sample in a study of T cell clonality in common variable immunodeficiency. TCRdb's copy holds only in-frame clones and misses some; the assay was immunoSEQ multiplex PCR. The record shows about 37,000 clones for this sample, with no singletons present. The sequenced sample consisted of peripheral blood mononuclear cells. The receptors stem from a person aged 18 to 69 in good health.

Regarding this clone: The observed sequence ends 3 residues before the CDR3 terminus, with the missing tail filled in from the germline J gene. The rearrangement joins TRBV20-1 to TRBJ1-6; D is possibly TRBD1 (5 bases). V shed 7 bases and J shed 1 base, with 8 bases lying between them. The CDR3 runs 13 residues. Germline-derived CDR1 and CDR2 are DFQATT and SNEGSKA (reference sequence). The CDR3 sequence: CSVKGSYNSPLHF. Partial CDR3 DNA: TGCAGTGTAAAGGGGTCCTATAATTCACCC.

This clone was observed at least ten times. Sequencing ends 3 residues short of the CDR3 end; the germline J gene provides the rest. The chain carries TRBV18 and TRBJ2-5; 16 bases align to TRBD2. Germline trimming cut 0 bases from V and 2 bases from J; bases unmatched to any gene: 0. Germline CDR1 and CDR2: KGHSH and LQKENI. The CDR3 has 17 amino acids. The CDR3 DNA, read in part, is TGTGCCAGCTCACCACCGGGACTAGCGGGGGGGCAAGAGACC. The encoded protein is CASSPPGLAGGQET. The whole CDR3 protein reads CASSPPGLAGGQETQYF.

A word on this clone: The read halts 3 residues ahead of the CDR3 end, with the missing end drawn from the germline J gene. The J gene is TRBJ2-3, the V gene TRBV18, with D perhaps matching TRBD1 (6 bases). Germline CDR1 and CDR2: KGHSH and LQKENI. The CDR3 is 16 amino acids. The CDR3 DNA, read in part, is TGTGCCAGCTCACCTTCGGACAGTACGCGCCAAGAGACG. Its protein product is CASSPSDSTRQET. The entire CDR3 sequence reads CASSPSDSTRQETQYF.

Points on this clone: The read ends 3 residues shy of where the CDR3 ends; the end is completed using the germline J gene. The chain uses TRBV2 and TRBJ2-2; weak D call: TRBD2 (5 bases). This CDR3 region has 15 residues. Germline V gives CDR1 SNHLY, CDR2 FYNNEI. The V and J ends lost 2 bases and 5 bases respectively, with 12 bases between them. The CDR3 protein is CASSERLAETGELFF. The CDR3 bases that were read are TGTGCCAGCAGTGAAAGGCTAGCTGAAACCGGGGAG. Full variable domain (missing parts from reference TRBV2 and TRBJ2-2): EPEVTQTPSHQVTQMGQEVILRCVPISNHLYFYWYRQILGQKVEFLVSFYNNEISEKSEIFDDQFSVERPDGSNFTLKIRSTKLEDSAMYFCASSERLAETGELFFGEGSRLTVL.

The table lists this clone with a few counts. The sequenced CDR3 bases are TGTGCCAGCAGGGGCACCCTGGCACACAATGAG. Encoded protein: CASRGTLAHNE. The whole CDR3 is CASRGTLAHNEQFF. The chain carries TRBV2 and TRBJ2-1; D gene ambiguous. The read is 3 residues too short to cover the CDR3 end, so that end is filled in from the germline J gene. The germline V gene has CDR1 SNHLY and CDR2 FYNNEI. The V and J ends lost 6 bases and 5 bases respectively, with 14 bases between them. The CDR3 consists of 14 residues.

This clone was detected ten times or more. CDR3 sequence: CSARGDSIASPLFF. CDR3 DNA, as far as it was read: TGCAGTGCTAGGGGGGACAGCATTGCTTCACCG. This rearrangement joins TRBV20-1 to TRBJ2-2; 7 bases agree with TRBD1. The read finishes 3 residues shy of the CDR3 end, and the germline J gene is used to complete it. CDR1 and CDR2 from the germline V gene are DFQATT and SNEGSKA (reference sequence). The CDR3 has 14 amino acids.

A note on this clone: The CDR3 end lies 3 residues beyond the end of the read and is filled in from the germline J gene. V and J are TRBV5-6 and TRBJ2-7, with 8 bases aligning to TRBD2. The J segment lost 3 bases and the V segment lost 4 bases, leaving 3 bases of the junction unmatched. The CDR3 is 13 amino acids. Germline V CDR1 and CDR2: SGHDT, YYEEEE. CDR3 DNA, as far as it was read: TGTGCCAGCAGCGCCGGGACTAGCTACGAG. As protein: CASSAGTSYE. The complete CDR3 protein is CASSAGTSYEQYF.

This clone was seen repeatedly, ten times or more. The CDR3 loop reads CASSQMGQAVSPYGYTF. CDR3 DNA, as far as it was read: TGTGCCAGCAGCCAAATGGGACAGGCTGTTTCCCCCTATGGC. The chain couples TRBV14 to TRBJ1-2; 8 bases align to TRBD1. The read ends 3 residues early relative to the CDR3; the germline J gene fills the gap. The CDR3 sequence is 17 residues long. Germline V gene lookup returns CDR1 SGHDN and CDR2 FVKESK. The junction had 12 bases not matched to a gene; V was cut back by 2 bases and J by 4 bases.

This clone has only a few counts. The CDR3 end falls 3 residues outside the read, so it is completed with the germline J gene. The rearrangement uses TRBV7-2 and TRBJ2-1; D call uncertain. The CDR3 is 13 residues long. V gave up 1 base and J gave up 8 bases, with 9 bases separating them. The V gene's germline CDR1 is SGHTA and CDR2 FQGNSA. The CDR3 loop is CASSLVESYEQFF. CDR3 DNA (partial): TGTGCCAGCAGCTTAGTCGAGAGCTATGAG.

Details on this clone: The CDR3 end lies 3 residues beyond the end of the read and is filled in from the germline J gene. The rearrangement joins TRBV5-1 to TRBJ2-1, with 7 bases aligning to TRBD2. The CDR3 sequence is 16 residues long. After removal of 4 bases from V and 0 bases from J, the junction contained 7 bases not matched to a gene. Germline assignment: CDR1 SGHRS and CDR2 YFSETQ. The CDR3 sequence: CASSVTSTSSYNEQFF. CDR3 DNA (partial): TGCGCCAGCAGCGTGACTAGCACTAGCTCCTACAATGAG.

This clone was observed at least ten times. The DNA ends 3 residues before the CDR3 does, and the rest of the CDR3 is filled in from the germline J gene. This chain uses TRBV5-1 with TRBJ2-2; the match to TRBD2 covers 7 bases. The ends lost 4 bases at V and 0 bases at J; junction bases unmatched: 3. CDR3 length equals 15 residues. CDR1 SGHRS and CDR2 YFSETQ come from the germline V gene. The part of the CDR3 DNA that was read is TGCGCCAGCAGCCCGGGGGGTCCGAACACCGGGGAG. This encodes CASSPGGPNTGE. The full CDR3 is CASSPGGPNTGELFF.

This clone counts as medium-sized. The observed sequence ends 3 residues before the CDR3 terminus, with the missing tail filled in from the germline J gene. V is TRBV20-1 and J is TRBJ1-4, with 8 nucleotides matching TRBD1. The CDR3 runs 14 residues. The V segment lost 2 bases and the J segment 5 bases; nucleotides outside the gene matches: 4. CDR1 and CDR2 (germline): DFQATT, SNEGSKA (reference sequence). Incomplete CDR3 DNA: TGCAGTGCTAGACAGGGGGCAGGGAATGAAAAA. The encoded protein is CSARQGAGNEK. The whole CDR3 reads CSARQGAGNEKLFF.

This clone was observed many times. The CDR3 is cut off 3 residues early in the read; its end comes from the germline J gene. The genes are TRBV6-2 or TRBV6-3 and TRBJ2-7; 9 bases align to TRBD1. Trimming cost V 2 bases and J 4 bases; bases outside gene matches: 6. CDR3 length: 15 residues. CDR1 is MNHEY and CDR2 is SVGEGT in the germline V gene. The CDR3 is CASSYPGQGQYEQYF. Partial CDR3 DNA: TGTGCCAGCAGTTACCCCGGACAGGGGCAATACGAG.

This clone showed up many times. The CDR3 end is not reached by the read, which stops 3 residues before it; the germline J gene fills it in. The chain links TRBV6-2 or TRBV6-3 to TRBJ1-1, with D perhaps TRBD1 (5 bases). Trimming cost V 2 bases and J 1 base, with 5 bases left between them. Germline V gene sequence: CDR1 MNHEY, CDR2 SVGEGT. The length of the CDR3 is 13 residues. CDR3 loop: CASSYRGNTEAFF. The sequenced CDR3 bases are TGTGCCAGCAGTTACAGGGGGAACACTGAA.

Only a few counts were recorded for this clone. The read stops 3 residues short of the end of the CDR3; the missing end is completed from the germline J gene. The J gene is TRBJ1-1, the V gene TRBV30; no clear D. From germline, CDR1 is GTSNPN and CDR2 SVGIG (reference sequence). The CDR3 consists of 17 residues. The part of the CDR3 DNA that was read is TGTGCCTGGAATCCCCCGGCGGGGTACAAATCCTCCTACGAG. This codes for CAWNPPAGYKSSYE. The full CDR3 sequence reads CAWNPPAGYKSSYEAFF. Full variable domain (missing parts from reference TRBV30 and TRBJ1-1): SQTIHQWPATLVQPVGSPLSLECTVEGTSNPNLYWYRQAAGRGLQLLFYSVGIGQISSEVPQNLSASRPQDRQFILSSKKLLLSDSGFYLCAWNPPAGYKSSYEAFFGQGTRLTVV.

Judged by abundance, this clone is medium-sized. From the germline J gene comes the end of the CDR3, since the read stops 3 residues before it. V is TRBV6-2 or TRBV6-3 and J is TRBJ2-5; D ambiguous. The length of the CDR3 is 12 residues. The germline V gene has CDR1 MNHEY and CDR2 SVGEGT. The germline V and J ends were trimmed by 6 bases and 4 bases, with 9 bases remaining between them. CDR3 protein: CASSFPGETQYF. The covered CDR3 bases are TGTGCCAGCAGCTTCCCGGGAGAGACC.